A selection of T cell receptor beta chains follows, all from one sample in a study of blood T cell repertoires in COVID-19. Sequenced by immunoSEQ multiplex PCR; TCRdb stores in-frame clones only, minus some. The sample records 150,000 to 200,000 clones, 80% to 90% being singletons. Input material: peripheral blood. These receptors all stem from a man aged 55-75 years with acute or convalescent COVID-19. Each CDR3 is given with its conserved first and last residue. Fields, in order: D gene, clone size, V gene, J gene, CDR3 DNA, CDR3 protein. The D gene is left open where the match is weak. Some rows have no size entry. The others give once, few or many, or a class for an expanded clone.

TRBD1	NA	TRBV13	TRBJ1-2	TGTGCCAGCAGCGTAATCCGACAGGGGGACTATGGCTACACCTTC	CASSVIRQGDYGYTF
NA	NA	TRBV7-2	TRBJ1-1	TGTGCCAGCAGCAAACGGAATACAGGATTGAACACTGAAGCTTTCTTT	CASSKRNTGLNTEAFF
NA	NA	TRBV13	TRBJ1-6	TGTGCCAGCAGCTTAGACAGGGAAAGGAATTCACCCCTCCACTTT	CASSLDRERNSPLHF
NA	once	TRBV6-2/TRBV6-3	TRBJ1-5	TGTGCCAGCAGTTCACCGGGGGGGGGTAATCAGCCCCAGCATTTT	CASSSPGGGNQPQHF
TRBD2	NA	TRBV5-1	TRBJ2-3	TGCGCCAGCAGAACTCCTCTAGCGGGGGGAGGAGATACGCAGTATTTT	CASRTPLAGGGDTQYF
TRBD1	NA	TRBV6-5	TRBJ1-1	TGTGCCAGCAAGGGGACAGGGATGAACACTGAAGCTTTCTTT	CASKGTGMNTEAFF
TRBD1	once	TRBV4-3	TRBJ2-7	TGCGCCAGCAGCCAAACTATACTCCGGGACAGGGTTTCTGTCGAGCAGTACTTC	CASSQTILRDRVSVEQYF
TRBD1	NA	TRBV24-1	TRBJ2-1	TGTGCCACCAGTGACCCCGGACAGGGGGACAATGAGCAGTTCTTC	CATSDPGQGDNEQFF
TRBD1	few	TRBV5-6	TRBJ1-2	TGTGCCAGCAGCTTAACAGGGGGCATCGCCTATGGCTACACCTTC	CASSLTGGIAYGYTF
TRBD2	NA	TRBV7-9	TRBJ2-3	TGTGCCAGCAGCCGAGACGGCGGGGGGGCTGGAGATACGCAGTATTTT	CASSRDGGGAGDTQYF
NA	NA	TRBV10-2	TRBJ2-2	TGCGCCAGCAGCTGGACAGTGAACACCGGGGAGCTGTTTTTT	CASSWTVNTGELFF
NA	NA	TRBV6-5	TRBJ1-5	TGTGCCAGCCGACAGAGCAATCAGCCCCAGCATTTT	CASRQSNQPQHF
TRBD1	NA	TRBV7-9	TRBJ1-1	TGTGCCAGCAGCTTACGGCAGACAGGGGGTGACACTGAAGCTTTCTTT	CASSLRQTGGDTEAFF
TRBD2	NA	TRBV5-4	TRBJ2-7	TGTGCCAGCAGCCCGACGACTAGCGGGGGATCCTACGAGCAGTACTTC	CASSPTTSGGSYEQYF
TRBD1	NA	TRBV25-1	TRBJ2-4	TGTGCCAGCAGTGATGGGACAGGGTTAAGGGTGGACATTCAGTACTTC	CASSDGTGLRVDIQYF
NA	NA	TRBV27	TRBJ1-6	TGTGCCAGCAGTTTGGGGGACATTAATTCACCCCTCCACTTT	CASSLGDINSPLHF
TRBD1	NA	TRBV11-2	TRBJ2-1	TGTGCCAGCAGCTTAGCGGGGACAGTTGCTGAGCAGTTCTTC	CASSLAGTVAEQFF
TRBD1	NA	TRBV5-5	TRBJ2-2	TGTGCCAGCAACTCCGCCCCCCGGACAGGTAACACCGGGGAGCTGTTTTTT	CASNSAPRTGNTGELFF
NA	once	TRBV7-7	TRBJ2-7	TGTGCTAGCAGCTTGGGAGAGGGGGTTTTCTACGAGCAGTACTTC	CASSLGEGVFYEQYF
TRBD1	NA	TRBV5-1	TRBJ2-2	TGCGCCAGCAGCTTGGTCCCGGGACAGGGTCCTGCCGGGGAGCTGTTTTTT	CASSLVPGQGPAGELFF
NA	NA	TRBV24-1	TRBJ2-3	TGTGCCACCAGGGGCACAGGCTCAGATACGCAGTATTTT	CATRGTGSDTQYF
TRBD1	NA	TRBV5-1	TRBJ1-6	TGCGCCAGCAGCTTCGGTCAGGGGGAATCACCCCTCCACTTT	CASSFGQGESPLHF
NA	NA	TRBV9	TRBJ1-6	TGTGCCAGCAGCGTAGCCCCGGGCTCCTATAATTCACCCCTCCACTTT	CASSVAPGSYNSPLHF
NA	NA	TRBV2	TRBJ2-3	TGTGCCAGCAGTCCGACTGGTAGTCGGACAGATACGCAGTATTTT	CASSPTGSRTDTQYF
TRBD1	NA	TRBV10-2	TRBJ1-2	TGCGCCAGCAGTGAGGGACAGGCTGGGGGCTACACCTTC	CASSEGQAGGYTF
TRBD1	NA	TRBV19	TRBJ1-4	TGTGCCAGTAGTAAACTACAGGGGTCTACGGCAACTAATGAAAAACTGTTTTTT	CASSKLQGSTATNEKLFF
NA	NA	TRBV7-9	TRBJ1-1	TGTGCCAGCAGCAAGCGGGGGGGACAAAACACTGAAGCTTTCTTT	CASSKRGGQNTEAFF
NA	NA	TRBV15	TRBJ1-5	TGTGCCACCAGCAGAGATCGCGGGGGGAGGAATCAGCCCCAGCATTTT	CATSRDRGGRNQPQHF
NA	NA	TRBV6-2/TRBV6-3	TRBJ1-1	TGTGCCAGCAGCCATGGGGGGGTTGAAGCTTTCTTT	CASSHGGVEAFF
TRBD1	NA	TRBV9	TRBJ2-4	TGTGCCAGCGGGACAGGTCCCAAAAACATTCAGTACTTC	CASGTGPKNIQYF
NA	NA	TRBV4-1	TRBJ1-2	TGCGCCAGCAGCCAATCAGGGTACTATGGCTACACCTTC	CASSQSGYYGYTF
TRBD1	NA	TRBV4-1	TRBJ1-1	TGCGCCAGCAGCCAGGAGGACAGGGGCACTGAAGCTTTCTTT	CASSQEDRGTEAFF
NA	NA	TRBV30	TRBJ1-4	TGTGCCTGGAACGGGGGTAATGAAAAACTGTTTTTT	CAWNGGNEKLFF
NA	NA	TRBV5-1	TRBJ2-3	TGCGCCAGCACCGTTAGGGACACACTCACAGATACGCAGTATTTT	CASTVRDTLTDTQYF
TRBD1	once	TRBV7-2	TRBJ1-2	TGTGCCAGCAGCCGGACAGGACCCTATGGCTACACCTTC	CASSRTGPYGYTF
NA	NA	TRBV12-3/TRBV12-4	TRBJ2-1	TGTGCCAGCAGTTTCGCGAATGAGCAGTTCTTC	CASSFANEQFF
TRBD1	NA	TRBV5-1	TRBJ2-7	TGCGCCAGCAGTACGGGACAGGGAACCTACGAGCAGTACTTC	CASSTGQGTYEQYF
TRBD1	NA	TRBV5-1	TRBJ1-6	TGCGCCAGCAGCTTGGCGGGACAGGGTTACGGATCACCCCTCCACTTT	CASSLAGQGYGSPLHF
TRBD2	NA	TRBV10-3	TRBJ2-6	TGTGCCATCAGCCCGACTAGCGGGGGAACTGGGGCCAACGTCCTGACTTTC	CAISPTSGGTGANVLTF
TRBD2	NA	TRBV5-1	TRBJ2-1	TGCGCCAGCAGCTTGGCCGGGGGAGGGAAACATGAGCAGTTCTTC	CASSLAGGGKHEQFF
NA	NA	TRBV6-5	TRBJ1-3	TGTGCCAGTAGACAGAGTATCTCTGGAAACACCATATATTTT	CASRQSISGNTIYF